This note documents a single TCR beta chain sequence. What this receptor recognizes is not known. Per-base qualities were not stored, and no clone one base away is much larger. The entry originates in a study of blood T cell repertoires in COVID-19 (dated by TCRdb to 2019 to 2021). General notes on the study: Collaborator samples came from the United States, Italy and Spain and covered acute and convalescent phases of COVID-19. The material from the prospective study consisted of cDNA or gDNA derived from T cells, B-cell-depleted T cells, or PBMCs. Deeply sampled blood TCRbeta repertoires from subjects exposed to, actively infected with, or recovered from COVID-19 were included in the dataset. A freely available public database, intended as a resource for researchers studying the immune response to SARS-CoV-2, is where the repertoires were released. Samples were obtained from the ongoing ImmuneRACE study (first 160 participants) and from over 1,000 subjects provided by 6 global collaborators. The sample metadata nearly always contained a de-identified subject ID, COVID-19 status, age in years and sex. Where HLA class I and class II types were available, the types were taken from metadata supplied by the sample provider, not from assay-based typing.

Enrolling through a virtual design, the prospective study's participants ranged in age from about 18 to 100 years and lived across roughly 23 United States geographic areas. To assign participants to cohorts, the prospective study relied on clinical history that participants themselves reported in a screening survey and a study questionnaire. Recovered participants in ImmuneRACE Cohort 3 were defined by two consecutive negative NP/OP PCR tests, clearance by a healthcare professional, or resolution of symptoms. Mobile phlebotomists in the prospective study collected whole blood, serum and a nasopharyngeal or oropharyngeal swab from every participant. Prospective study participants could optionally give additional blood draws and questionnaires over an approximately 2-month period. Prospective study blood samples were shipped either frozen or at room temperature before DNA extraction. Broader findings and caveats from the paper: The amount of clinical and demographic metadata varied by source and participant and was provided uncurated.

For CDR1 and CDR2, the germline V gene lists KGHSH and LQKENI. Trimming leaves V shorter by 3 bases and J shorter by 4 bases, with the junction holding 12 bases beyond the gene matches. The CDR3, cysteine through phenylalanine, is 17 amino acids long. The CDR3 DNA has 51 bases and is translated from base 1. TCRbeta CDR3 regions were amplified from genomic DNA using the immunoSEQ Assay, a bias-controlled multiplex PCR. On the authors' methods: Nucleated cell counts per sample were estimated from amplification of reference gene primers within the assay. To quantify the absolute abundance of each unique TCRbeta CDR3 rearrangement, sequence reads were collapsed and filtered. Productive Simpson clonality was computed per sample as the square root of Simpson's diversity index over productive rearrangements. TCRdb took over this immuneACCESS table, retaining in-frame rearrangements with V and J assigned. Such tables are incomplete; in checked studies, under half of the missing clones stem from an unresolved V gene, and the remainder is unexplained. V, J and clone size reflect that table, while D and trimming were determined from the DNA. Across this sample there are roughly 230,000 clones, with about 86% seen only once. Clones ranked in the top ten supply about 3.4% of the sample.

The clonotype comes from a man aged 45-65 years who had recovered from COVID-19. The chain is encoded by TRBV18 joined to TRBJ2-5; TRBD1 fits 9 bases in the junction. Sequencing input: PBMCs or T cells enriched from blood (not recorded which). Here is the DNA: TGTGCCAGCTCACCCGCCGGGACAGGGCTAGTCGTAGAGACCCAGTACTTC. This gives the protein CASSPAGTGLVVETQYF.